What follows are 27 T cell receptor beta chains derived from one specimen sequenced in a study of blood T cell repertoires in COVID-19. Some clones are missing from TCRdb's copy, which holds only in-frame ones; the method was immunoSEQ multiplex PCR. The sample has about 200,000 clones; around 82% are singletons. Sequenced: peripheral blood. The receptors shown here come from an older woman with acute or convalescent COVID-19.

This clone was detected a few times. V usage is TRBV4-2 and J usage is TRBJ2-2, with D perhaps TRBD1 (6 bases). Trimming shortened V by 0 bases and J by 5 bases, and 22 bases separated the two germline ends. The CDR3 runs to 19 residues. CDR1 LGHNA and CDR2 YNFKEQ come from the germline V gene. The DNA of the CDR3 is TGTGCCAGCAGCCAAGATCCCTCCAGGGGAGCGGACATTACCGGGGAGCTGTTTTTT. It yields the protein CASSQDPSRGADITGELFF.

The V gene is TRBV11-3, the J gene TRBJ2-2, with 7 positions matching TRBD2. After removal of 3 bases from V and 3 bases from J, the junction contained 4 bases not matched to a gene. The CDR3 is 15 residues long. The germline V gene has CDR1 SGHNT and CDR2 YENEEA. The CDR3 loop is CASSLGRADTGELFF. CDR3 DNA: TGTGCCAGCAGCTTGGGGAGGGCCGACACCGGGGAGCTGTTTTTT.

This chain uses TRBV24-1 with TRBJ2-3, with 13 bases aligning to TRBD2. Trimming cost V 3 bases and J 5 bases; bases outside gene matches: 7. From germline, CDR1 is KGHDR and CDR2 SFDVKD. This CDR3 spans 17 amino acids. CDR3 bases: TGTGCCACCAGTGATCGCACTAGCGGGAGGGCTGGAGATACGCAGTATTTT. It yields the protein CATSDRTSGRAGDTQYF.

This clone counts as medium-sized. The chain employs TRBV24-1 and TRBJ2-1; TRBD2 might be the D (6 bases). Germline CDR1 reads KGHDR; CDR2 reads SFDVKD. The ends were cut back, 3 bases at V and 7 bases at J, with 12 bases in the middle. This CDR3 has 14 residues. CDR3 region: CATSDRDFRNEQFF. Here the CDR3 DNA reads TGTGCCACCAGTGATCGGGACTTCAGAAATGAGCAGTTCTTC.

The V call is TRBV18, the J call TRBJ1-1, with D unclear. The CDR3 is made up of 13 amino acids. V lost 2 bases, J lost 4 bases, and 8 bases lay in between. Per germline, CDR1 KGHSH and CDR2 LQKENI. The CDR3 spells CASSPAGSTEAFF. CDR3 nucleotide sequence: TGTGCCAGCTCACCAGCTGGGAGCACTGAAGCTTTCTTT.

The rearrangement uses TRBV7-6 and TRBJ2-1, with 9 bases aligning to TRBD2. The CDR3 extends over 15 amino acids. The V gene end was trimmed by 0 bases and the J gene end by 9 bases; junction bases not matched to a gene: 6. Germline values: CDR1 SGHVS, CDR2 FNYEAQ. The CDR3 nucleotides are TGTGCCAGCAGCTTAGCATTAGCGGGAGACGTTGAGCAGTTCTTC. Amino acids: CASSLALAGDVEQFF.

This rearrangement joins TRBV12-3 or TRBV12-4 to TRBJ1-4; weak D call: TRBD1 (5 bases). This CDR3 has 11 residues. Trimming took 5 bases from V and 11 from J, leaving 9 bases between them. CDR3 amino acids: CASSPGTKLFF. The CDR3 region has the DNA TGTGCCAGCAGTCCCGGGACTAAACTGTTTTTT.

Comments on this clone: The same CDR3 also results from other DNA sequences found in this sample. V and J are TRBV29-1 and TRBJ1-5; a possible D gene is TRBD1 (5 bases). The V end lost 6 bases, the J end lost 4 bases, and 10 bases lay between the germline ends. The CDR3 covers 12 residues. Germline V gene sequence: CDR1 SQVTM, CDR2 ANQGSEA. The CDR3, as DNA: TGCAGCGTGGGGGAGGGAAATCAGCCCCAGCATTTT. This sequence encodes CSVGEGNQPQHF.

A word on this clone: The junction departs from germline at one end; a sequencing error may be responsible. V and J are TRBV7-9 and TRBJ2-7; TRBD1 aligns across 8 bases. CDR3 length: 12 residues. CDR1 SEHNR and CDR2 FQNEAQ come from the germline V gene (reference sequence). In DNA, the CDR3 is TGTGCCAGCAGCCCGGAAGGAGGACAGGGCTTGTTC. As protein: CASSPEGGQGLF. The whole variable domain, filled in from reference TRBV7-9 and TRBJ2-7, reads DTGVSQNPRHKITKRGQNVTFRCDPISEHNRLYWYRQTLGQGPEFLTYFQNEAQLEKSRLLSDRFSAERPKGSFSTLEIQRTEQGDSAMYLCASSPEGGQGLFGPGTRLTVT.

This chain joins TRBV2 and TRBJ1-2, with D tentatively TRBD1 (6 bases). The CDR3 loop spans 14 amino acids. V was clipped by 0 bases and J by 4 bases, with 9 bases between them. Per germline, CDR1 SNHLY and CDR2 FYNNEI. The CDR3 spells CASSEADRLYGYTF. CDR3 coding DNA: TGTGCCAGCAGTGAAGCGGACAGACTCTATGGCTACACCTTC.

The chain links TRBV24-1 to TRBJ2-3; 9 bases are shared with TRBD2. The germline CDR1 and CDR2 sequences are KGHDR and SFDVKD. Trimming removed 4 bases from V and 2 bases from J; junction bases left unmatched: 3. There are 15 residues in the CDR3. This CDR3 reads CATSELAGNTDTQYF. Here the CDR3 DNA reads TGTGCCACCAGTGAGCTAGCGGGGAACACAGATACGCAGTATTTT.

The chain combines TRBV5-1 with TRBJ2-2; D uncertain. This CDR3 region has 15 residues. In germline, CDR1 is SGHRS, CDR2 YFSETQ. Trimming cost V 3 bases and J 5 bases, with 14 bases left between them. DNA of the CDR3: TGCGCCAGCAGCTCTGACGCGACTTTTACCGGGGAGCTGTTTTTT. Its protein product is CASSSDATFTGELFF.

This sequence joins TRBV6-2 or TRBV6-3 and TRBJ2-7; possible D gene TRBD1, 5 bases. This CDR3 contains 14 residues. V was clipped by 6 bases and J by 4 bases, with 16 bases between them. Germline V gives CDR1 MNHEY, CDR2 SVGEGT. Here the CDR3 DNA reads TGTGCCAGCAGCAGACAGAGCTTCATATACGAGCAGTACTTC. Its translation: CASSRQSFIYEQYF.

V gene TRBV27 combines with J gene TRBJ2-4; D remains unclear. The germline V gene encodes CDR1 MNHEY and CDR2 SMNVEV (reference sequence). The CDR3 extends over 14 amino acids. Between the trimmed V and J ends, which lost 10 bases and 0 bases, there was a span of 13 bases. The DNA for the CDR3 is TGTGCCAAATTGACTCGTTTAGCCAAAAACATTCAGTACTTC. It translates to CAKLTRLAKNIQYF.

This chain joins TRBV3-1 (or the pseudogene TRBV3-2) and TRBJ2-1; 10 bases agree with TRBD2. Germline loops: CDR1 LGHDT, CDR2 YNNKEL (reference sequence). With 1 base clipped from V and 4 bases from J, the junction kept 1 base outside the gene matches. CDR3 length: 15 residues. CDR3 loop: CASSQASGGYNEQFF. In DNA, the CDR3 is TGTGCCAGCAGCCAAGCTAGCGGGGGATACAATGAGCAGTTCTTC.

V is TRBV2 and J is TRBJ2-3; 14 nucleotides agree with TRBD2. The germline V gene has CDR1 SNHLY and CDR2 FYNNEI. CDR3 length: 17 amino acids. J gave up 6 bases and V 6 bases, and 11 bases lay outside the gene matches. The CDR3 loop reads CASRARLAGGPSDTQYF. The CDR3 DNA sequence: TGTGCCAGCAGGGCCCGACTAGCGGGAGGGCCGTCCGATACGCAGTATTTT.

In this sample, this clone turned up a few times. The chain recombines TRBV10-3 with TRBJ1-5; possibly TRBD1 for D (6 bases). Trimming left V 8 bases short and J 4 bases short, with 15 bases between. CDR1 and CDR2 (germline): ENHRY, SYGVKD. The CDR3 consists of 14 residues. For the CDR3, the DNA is TGTGCCATCGCCGGTGAGGGGGGGAATCAGCCCCAGCATTTT. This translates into CAIAGEGGNQPQHF.

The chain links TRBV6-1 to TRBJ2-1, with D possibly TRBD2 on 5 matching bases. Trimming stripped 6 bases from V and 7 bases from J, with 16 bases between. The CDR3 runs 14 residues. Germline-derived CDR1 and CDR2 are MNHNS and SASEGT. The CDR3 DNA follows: TGTGCCAGCAGCCGGGGAACTACCGGAAATGAGCAGTTCTTC. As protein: CASSRGTTGNEQFF.

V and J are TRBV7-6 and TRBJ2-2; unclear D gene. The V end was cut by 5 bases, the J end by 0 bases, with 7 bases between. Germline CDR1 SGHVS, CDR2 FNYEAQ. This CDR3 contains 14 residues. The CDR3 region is CASSIKSNTGELFF. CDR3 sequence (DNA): TGTGCCAGCAGCATTAAATCGAACACCGGGGAGCTGTTTTTT.

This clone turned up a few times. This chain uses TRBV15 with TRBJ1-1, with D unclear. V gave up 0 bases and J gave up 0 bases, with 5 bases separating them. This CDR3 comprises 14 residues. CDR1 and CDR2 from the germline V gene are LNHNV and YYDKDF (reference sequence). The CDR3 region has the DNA TGTGCCACCAGCAGAGAATACTTGAACACTGAAGCTTTCTTT. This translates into CATSREYLNTEAFF.

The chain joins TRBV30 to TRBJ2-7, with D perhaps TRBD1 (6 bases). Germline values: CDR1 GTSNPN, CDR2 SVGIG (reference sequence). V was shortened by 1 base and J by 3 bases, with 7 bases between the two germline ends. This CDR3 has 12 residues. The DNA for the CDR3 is TGTGCCTGGAGTGAGGGGGTCTACGAGCAGTACTTC. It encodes CAWSEGVYEQYF.

The CDR3 spells CASKKPGLAGGPKEQFF. CDR3 coding DNA: TGTGCCAGCAAAAAACCGGGACTAGCGGGAGGGCCAAAAGAGCAGTTCTTC. The rearrangement links TRBV11-2 to TRBJ2-1, with 16 bases fitting TRBD2. The CDR3 extends over 17 amino acids. V dropped 7 bases and J dropped 10; count of bases not matched to a gene: 13. Per the germline V gene, CDR1 is SGHAT and CDR2 is FQNNGV.

The DNA of the CDR3 is TGTGCCTGGAGTGTACATGGTTGGAGGGAAAAACTGTTTTTT. Translation: CAWSVHGWREKLFF. The rearrangement links TRBV30 to TRBJ1-4; unclear D gene. The germline gives CDR1 GTSNPN, CDR2 SVGIG (reference sequence). The CDR3 totals 14 residues. V lost 0 bases, J lost 8 bases, and 13 bases lay in between.

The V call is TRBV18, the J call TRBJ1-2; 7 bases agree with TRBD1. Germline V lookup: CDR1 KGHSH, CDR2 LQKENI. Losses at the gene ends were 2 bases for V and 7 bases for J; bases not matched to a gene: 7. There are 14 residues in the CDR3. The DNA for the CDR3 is TGTGCCAGCTCACCAGAACAGGGGAGTGCTGGCTACACCTTC. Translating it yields CASSPEQGSAGYTF.

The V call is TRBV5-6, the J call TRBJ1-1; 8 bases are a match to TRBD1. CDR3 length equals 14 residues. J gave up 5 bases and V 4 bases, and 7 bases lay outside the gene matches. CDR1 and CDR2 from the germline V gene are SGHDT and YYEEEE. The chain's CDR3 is CASSRTGINTEAFF. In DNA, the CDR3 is TGTGCCAGCAGCCGGACAGGGATAAATACTGAAGCTTTCTTT.

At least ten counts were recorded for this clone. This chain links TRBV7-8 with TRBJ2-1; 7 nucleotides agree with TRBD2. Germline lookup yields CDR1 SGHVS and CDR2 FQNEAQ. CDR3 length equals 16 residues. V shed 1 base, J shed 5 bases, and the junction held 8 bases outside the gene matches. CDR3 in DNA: TGTGCCAGCAGCTTAGGGGGCGGGACTACACACAATGAGCAGTTCTTC. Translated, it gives CASSLGGGTTHNEQFF.

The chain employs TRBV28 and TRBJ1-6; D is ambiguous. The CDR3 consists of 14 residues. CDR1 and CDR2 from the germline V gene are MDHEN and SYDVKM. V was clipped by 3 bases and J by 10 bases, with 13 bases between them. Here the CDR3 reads CASSLLPMRSPLHF. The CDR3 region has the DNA TGTGCCAGCAGTTTGTTACCGATGAGGTCACCCCTCCACTTT.